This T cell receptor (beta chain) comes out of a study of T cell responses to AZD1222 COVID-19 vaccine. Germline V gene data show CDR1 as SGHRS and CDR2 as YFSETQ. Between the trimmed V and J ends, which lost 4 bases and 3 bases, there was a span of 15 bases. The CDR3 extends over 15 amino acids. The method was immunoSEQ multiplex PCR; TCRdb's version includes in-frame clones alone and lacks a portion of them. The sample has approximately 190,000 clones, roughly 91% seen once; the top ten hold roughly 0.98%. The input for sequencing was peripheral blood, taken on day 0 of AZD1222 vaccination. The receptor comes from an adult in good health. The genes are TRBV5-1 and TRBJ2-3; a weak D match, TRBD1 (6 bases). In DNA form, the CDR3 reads TGCGCCAGCAGCACCCGACAGGACCGGACAGATACGCAGTATTTT. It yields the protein CASSTRQDRTDTQYF.